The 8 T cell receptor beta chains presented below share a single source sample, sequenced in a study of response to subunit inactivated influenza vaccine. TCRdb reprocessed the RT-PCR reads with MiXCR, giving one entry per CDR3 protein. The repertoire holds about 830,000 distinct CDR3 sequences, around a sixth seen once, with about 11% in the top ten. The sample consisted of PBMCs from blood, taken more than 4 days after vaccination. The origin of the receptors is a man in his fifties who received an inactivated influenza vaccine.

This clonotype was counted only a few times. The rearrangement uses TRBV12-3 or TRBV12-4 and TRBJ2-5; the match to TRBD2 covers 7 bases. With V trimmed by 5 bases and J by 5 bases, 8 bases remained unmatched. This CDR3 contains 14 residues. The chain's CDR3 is CASSPHGGGETQYF. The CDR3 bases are TGTGCCAGCAGTCCCCATGGGGGAGGGGAGACCCAGTACTTC.

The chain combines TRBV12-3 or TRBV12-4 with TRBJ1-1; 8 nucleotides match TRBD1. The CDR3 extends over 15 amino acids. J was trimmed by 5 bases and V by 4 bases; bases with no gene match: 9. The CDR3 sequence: CASSSHGQGKTEAFF. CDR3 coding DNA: TGTGCCAGCAGTTCCCATGGACAGGGAAAAACTGAAGCTTTCTTT.

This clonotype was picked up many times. DNA for the CDR3: TGCAGCGTTGAACCATGGGCCACGCAAGAGACCCAGTACTTC. Its protein is CSVEPWATQETQYF. The gene calls are TRBV29-1 and TRBJ2-5; D remains unclear. The CDR3 spans 14 residues. Germline CDR1 and CDR2: SQVTM and ANQGSEA. V dropped 2 bases and J dropped 2 bases, with 12 bases sitting between them. Together with reference TRBV29-1 and TRBJ2-5, the CDR3 gives the full variable domain: SAVISQKPSRDICQRGTSLTIQCQVDSQVTMMFWYRQQPGQSLTLIATANQGSEATYESGFVIDKFPISRPNLTFSTLTVSNMSPEDSSIYLCSVEPWATQETQYFGPGTRLLVL.

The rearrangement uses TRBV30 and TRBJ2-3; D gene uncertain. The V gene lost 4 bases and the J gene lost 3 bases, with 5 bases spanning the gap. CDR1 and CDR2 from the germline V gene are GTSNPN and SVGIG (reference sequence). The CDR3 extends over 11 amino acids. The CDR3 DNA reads TGTGCCTGGACCGGGACAGATACGCAGTATTTT. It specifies CAWTGTDTQYF.

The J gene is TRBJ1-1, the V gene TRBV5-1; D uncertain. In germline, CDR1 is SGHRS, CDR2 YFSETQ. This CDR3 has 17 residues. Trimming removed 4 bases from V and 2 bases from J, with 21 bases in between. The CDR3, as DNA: TGCGCCAGCAGCCCAAACCCGCTAACGACTCAAAACACTGAAGCTTTCTTT. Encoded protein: CASSPNPLTTQNTEAFF.

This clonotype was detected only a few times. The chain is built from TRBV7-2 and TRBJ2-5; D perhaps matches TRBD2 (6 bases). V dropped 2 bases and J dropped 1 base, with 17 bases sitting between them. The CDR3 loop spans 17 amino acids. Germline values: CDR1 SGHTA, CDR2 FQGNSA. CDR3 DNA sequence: TGTGCCAGCAGCTTAATCCGGGACTCCTACATCCAAGAGACCCAGTACTTC. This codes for CASSLIRDSYIQETQYF.

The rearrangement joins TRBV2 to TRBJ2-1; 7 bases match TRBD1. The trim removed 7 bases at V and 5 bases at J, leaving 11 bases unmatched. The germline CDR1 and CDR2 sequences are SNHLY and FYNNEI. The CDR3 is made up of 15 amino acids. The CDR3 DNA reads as TGTGCCAGCACGCAGTCAGGGGGTCCAAACAATGAGCAGTTCTTC. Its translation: CASTQSGGPNNEQFF.

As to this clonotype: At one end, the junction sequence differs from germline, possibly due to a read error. The CDR3 spells CASSLDYDEQFF. CDR3 nucleotides: TGCGCCAGCAGCTTGGACTACGATGAGCAGTTCTTC. The V and J genes are TRBV5-1 and TRBJ2-1; D unclear. Germline-derived CDR1 and CDR2 are SGHRS and YFSETQ. The CDR3 consists of 12 residues.